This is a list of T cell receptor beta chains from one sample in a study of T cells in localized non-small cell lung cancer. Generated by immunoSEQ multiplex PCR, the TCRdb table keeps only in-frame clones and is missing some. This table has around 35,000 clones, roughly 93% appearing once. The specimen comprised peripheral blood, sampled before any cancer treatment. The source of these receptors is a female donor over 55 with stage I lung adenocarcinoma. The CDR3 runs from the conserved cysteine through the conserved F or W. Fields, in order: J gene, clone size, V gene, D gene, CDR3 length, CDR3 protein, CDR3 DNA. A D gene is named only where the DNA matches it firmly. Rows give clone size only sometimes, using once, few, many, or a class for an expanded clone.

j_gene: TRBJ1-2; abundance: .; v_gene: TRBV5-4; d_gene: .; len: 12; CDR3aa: CASSADSYGYTF; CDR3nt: TGTGCCAGCAGCGCCGACAGCTATGGCTACACCTTC
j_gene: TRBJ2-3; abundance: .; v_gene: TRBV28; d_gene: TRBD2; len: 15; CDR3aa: CASSLAGGPGYTQYF; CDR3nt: TGTGCCAGCAGTTTAGCGGGAGGGCCTGGTTATACGCAGTATTTT
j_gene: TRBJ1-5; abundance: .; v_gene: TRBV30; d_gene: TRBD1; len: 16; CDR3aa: CAWTLRTGGASQPQHF; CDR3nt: TGTGCCTGGACTCTCCGGACAGGGGGCGCATCGCAGCCCCAGCATTTT
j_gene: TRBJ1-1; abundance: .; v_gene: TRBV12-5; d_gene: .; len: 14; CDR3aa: CASGPPTVNTEAFF; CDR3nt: TGTGCTAGTGGTCCCCCCACGGTGAACACTGAAGCTTTCTTT
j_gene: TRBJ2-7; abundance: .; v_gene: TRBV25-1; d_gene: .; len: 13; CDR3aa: CASSGGRNYEQYF; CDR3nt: TGTGCCAGCAGTGGAGGACGGAACTACGAGCAGTACTTC
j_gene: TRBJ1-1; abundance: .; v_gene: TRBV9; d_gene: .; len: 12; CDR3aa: CATRELNTEAFF; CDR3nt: TGTGCCACTAGGGAGCTGAACACTGAAGCTTTCTTT
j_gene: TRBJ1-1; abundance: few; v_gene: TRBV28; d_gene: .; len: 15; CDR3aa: CASSSSSVGNTEAFF; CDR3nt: TGTGCCAGCAGTTCGAGTTCGGTAGGGAACACTGAAGCTTTCTTT
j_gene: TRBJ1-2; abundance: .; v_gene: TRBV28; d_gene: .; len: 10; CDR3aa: CASRKGGYTF; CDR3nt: TGTGCCAGCAGAAAAGGAGGCTACACCTTC
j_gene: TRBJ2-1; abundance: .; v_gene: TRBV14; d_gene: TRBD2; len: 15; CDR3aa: CASSQLSGGRNEQFF; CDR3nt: TGTGCCAGCAGCCAACTTAGCGGGGGTAGGAATGAGCAGTTCTTC
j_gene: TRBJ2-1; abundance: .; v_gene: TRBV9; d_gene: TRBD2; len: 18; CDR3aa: CASSVEIRGSGLYNEQFF; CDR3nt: TGTGCCAGCAGCGTAGAGATCCGGGGTAGCGGGCTATACAATGAGCAGTTCTTC
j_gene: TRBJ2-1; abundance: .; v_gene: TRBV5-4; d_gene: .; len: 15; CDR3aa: CASSLSGSSYNEQFF; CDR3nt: TGTGCCAGCAGCTTGTCGGGGAGCTCCTACAATGAGCAGTTCTTC
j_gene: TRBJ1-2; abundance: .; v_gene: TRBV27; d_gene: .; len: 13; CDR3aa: CASSFRGTYGYTF; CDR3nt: TGTGCCAGCAGTTTCCGGGGAACCTATGGCTACACCTTC
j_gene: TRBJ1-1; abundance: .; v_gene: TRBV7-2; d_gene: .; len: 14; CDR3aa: CASTYGGAYTEAFF; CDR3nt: TGTGCCAGCACCTATGGAGGGGCGTACACTGAAGCTTTCTTT
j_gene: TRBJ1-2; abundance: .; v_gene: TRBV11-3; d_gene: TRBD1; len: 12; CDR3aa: CASSLSGGGYTF; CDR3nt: TGTGCCAGCAGCTTATCAGGGGGCGGCTACACCTTC
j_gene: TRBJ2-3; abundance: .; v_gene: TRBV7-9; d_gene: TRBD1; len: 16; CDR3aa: CASSSGQGARADTQYF; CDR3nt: TGTGCCAGCAGCTCAGGTCAGGGGGCGCGAGCAGATACGCAGTATTTT
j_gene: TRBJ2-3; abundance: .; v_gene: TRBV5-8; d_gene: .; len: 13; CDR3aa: CASSLGPGDTQYF; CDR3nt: TGTGCCAGCAGCTTGGGACCGGGGGATACGCAGTATTTT
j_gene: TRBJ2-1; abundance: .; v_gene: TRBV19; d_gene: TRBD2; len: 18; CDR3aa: CASSIGGLSGKWYNEQFF; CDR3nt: TGTGCCAGTAGTATAGGGGGGTTAAGCGGGAAATGGTACAATGAGCAGTTCTTC
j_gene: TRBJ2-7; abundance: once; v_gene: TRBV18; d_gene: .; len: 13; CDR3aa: CASSPGRETEQYF; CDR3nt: TGTGCCAGCTCACCAGGGCGTGAGACCGAGCAGTACTTC
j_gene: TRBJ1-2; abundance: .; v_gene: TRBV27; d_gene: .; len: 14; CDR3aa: CASRQGQVGDGYTF; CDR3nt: TGTGCCAGCAGACAAGGGCAGGTTGGAGATGGCTACACCTTC
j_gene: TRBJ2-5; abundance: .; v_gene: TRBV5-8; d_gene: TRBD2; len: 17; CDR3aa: CASSTSLGREVRETQYF; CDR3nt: TGTGCCAGCAGTACTTCCCTTGGGAGGGAGGTGCGTGAGACCCAGTACTTC
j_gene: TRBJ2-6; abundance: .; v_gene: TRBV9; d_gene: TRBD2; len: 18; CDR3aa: CASSVVPSGSSGANVLTF; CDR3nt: TGTGCCAGCAGCGTAGTACCTAGCGGATCCTCTGGGGCCAACGTCCTGACTTTC
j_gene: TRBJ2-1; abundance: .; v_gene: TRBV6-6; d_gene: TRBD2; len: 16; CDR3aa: CASSYPGVAGTNEQFF; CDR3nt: TGTGCCAGCAGTTACCCCGGGGTAGCGGGAACCAATGAGCAGTTCTTC
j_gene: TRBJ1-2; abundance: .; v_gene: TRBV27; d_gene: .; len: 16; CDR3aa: CASSRARGSPNYGYTF; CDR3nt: TGTGCCAGCAGTCGGGCCAGGGGTAGCCCTAACTATGGCTACACCTTC
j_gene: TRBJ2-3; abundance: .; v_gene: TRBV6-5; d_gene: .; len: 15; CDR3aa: CASSYGGSGTDTQYF; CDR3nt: TGTGCCAGCAGTTACGGGGGGTCTGGCACAGATACGCAGTATTTT
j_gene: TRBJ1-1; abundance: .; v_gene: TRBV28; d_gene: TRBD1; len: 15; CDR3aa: CASSLGQGRFSEAFF; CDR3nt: TGTGCCAGCAGTTTAGGACAGGGTAGGTTTTCTGAAGCTTTCTTT
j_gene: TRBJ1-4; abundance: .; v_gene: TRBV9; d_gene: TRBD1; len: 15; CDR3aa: CASSKSDRVGEKLFF; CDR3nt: TGTGCCAGCAGCAAATCGGACAGGGTTGGTGAAAAACTGTTTTTT
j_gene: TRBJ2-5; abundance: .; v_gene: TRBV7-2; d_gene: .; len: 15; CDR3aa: CASSRATEYQETQYF; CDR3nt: TGTGCCAGCAGCCGTGCGACAGAGTACCAAGAGACCCAGTACTTC
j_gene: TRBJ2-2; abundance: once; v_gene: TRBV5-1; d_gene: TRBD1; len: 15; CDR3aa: CASSFDRGGSGELFF; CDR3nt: TGCGCCAGCAGCTTTGACAGGGGTGGTTCCGGGGAGCTGTTTTTT
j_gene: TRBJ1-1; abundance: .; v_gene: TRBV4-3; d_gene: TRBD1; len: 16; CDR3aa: CASSQEGGTGNTEAFF; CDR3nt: TGCGCCAGCAGCCAAGAGGGCGGGACAGGGAACACTGAAGCTTTCTTT
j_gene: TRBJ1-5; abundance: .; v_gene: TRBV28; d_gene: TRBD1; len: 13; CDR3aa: CAGGTGAPQPQHF; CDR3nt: TGTGCCGGGGGGACAGGGGCCCCTCAGCCCCAGCATTTT
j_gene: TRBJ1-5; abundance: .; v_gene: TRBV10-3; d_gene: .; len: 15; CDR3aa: CAISEGGGVGRVQHF; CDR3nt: TGTGCCATCAGTGAGGGAGGGGGAGTCGGGAGGGTCCAGCATTTT
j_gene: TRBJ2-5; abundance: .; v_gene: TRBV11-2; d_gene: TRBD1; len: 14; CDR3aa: CASSLGQGQETQYF; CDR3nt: TGTGCCAGCAGCTTAGGACAGGGCCAAGAGACCCAGTACTTC
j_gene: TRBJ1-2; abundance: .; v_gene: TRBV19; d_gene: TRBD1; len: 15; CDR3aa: CASSIQAGGLYGYTF; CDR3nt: TGTGCCAGTAGTATTCAGGCAGGGGGACTCTATGGCTACACCTTC
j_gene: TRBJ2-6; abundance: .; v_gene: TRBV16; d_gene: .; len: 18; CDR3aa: CASSQVLGRGGGANVLTF; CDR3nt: TGTGCCAGCAGCCAAGTCCTGGGCAGGGGAGGTGGGGCCAACGTCCTGACTTTC
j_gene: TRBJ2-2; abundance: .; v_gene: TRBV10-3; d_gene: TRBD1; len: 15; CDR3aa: CAIKPGQVNTGELFF; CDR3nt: TGTGCCATAAAGCCGGGACAGGTGAACACCGGGGAGCTGTTTTTT
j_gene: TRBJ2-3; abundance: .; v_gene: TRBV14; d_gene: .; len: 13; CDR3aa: CASSQQAAYTQYF; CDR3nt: TGTGCCAGCAGCCAACAGGCGGCCTATACGCAGTATTTT
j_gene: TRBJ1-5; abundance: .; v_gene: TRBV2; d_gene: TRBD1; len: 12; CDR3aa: CASRGDRGYEHF; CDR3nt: TGTGCCAGCAGGGGCGACAGGGGGTACGAACATTTT
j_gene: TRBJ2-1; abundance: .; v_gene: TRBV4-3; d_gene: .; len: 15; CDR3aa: CASSQDKSGYNEQFF; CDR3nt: TGCGCCAGCAGCCAAGATAAATCGGGTTACAATGAGCAGTTCTTC
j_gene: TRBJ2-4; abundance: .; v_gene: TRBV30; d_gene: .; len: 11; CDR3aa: CAWSAKNIQYF; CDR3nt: TGTGCCTGGAGTGCCAAAAACATTCAGTACTTC
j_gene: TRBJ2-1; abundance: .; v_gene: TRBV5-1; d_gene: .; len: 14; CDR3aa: CASSNRVLGVEQFF; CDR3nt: TGCGCCAGCAGCAACAGGGTATTGGGAGTTGAGCAGTTCTTC
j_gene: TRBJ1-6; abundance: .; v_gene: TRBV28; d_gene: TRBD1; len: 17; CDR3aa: CASSLTYGTGLNSPLHF; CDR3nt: TGTGCCAGCAGTTTAACATACGGGACAGGGCTGAATTCACCCCTCCACTTT
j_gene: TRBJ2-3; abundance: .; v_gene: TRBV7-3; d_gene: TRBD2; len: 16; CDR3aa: CASSLTPTGGADTQYF; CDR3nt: TGTGCCAGCAGCTTAACCCCCACGGGGGGAGCAGATACGCAGTATTTT
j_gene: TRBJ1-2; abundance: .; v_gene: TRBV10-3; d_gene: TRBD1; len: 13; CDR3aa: CAISVDREYGYTF; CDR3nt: TGTGCCATCAGTGTTGACAGGGAATATGGCTACACCTTC
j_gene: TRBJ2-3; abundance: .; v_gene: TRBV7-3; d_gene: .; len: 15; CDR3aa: CASSRGDGGTDTQYF; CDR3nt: TGTGCCAGCAGCCGAGGTGACGGAGGCACAGATACGCAGTATTTT
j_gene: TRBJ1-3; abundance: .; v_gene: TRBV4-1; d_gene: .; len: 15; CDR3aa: CASSQTGASGNTIYF; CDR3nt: TGCGCCAGCAGCCAAACAGGTGCCTCTGGAAACACCATATATTTT
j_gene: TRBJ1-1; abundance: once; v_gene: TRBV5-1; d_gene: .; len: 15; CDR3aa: CASSPGYRTQIEAFF; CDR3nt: TGCGCCAGCAGCCCCGGATACAGGACCCAGATCGAAGCTTTCTTT
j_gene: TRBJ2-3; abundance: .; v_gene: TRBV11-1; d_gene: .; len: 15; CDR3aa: CASSGGGSHTDTQYF; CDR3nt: TGTGCCAGCAGCGGAGGGGGGTCCCACACAGATACGCAGTATTTT
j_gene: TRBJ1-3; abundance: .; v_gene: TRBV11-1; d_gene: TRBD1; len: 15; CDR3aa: CASSLRGQSGNTIYF; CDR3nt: TGTGCCAGCAGCTTAAGGGGGCAGTCTGGAAACACCATATATTTT
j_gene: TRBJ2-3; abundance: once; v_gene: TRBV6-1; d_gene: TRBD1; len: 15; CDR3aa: CASSRGQGSTDTQYF; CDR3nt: TGTGCCAGCAGCCGAGGACAGGGGAGCACAGATACGCAGTATTTT
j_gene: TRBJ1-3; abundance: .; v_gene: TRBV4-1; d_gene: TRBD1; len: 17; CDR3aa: CASSQDLDRGSGNTIYF; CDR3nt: TGCGCCAGCAGCCAAGATCTGGACAGGGGATCCGGAAACACCATATATTTT
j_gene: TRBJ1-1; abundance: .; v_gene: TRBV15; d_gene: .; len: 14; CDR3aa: CATSKTRRYTEAFF; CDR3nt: TGTGCCACCAGTAAAACAAGGAGGTACACTGAAGCTTTCTTT